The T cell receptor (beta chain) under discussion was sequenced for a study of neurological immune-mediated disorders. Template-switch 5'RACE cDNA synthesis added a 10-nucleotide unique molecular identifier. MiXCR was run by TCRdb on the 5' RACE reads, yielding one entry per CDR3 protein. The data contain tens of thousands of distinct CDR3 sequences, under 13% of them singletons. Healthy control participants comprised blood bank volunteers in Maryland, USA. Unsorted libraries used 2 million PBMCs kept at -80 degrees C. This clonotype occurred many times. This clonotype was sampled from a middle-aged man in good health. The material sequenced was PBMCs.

The CDR3 DNA follows: TGTGCCAGCAGTTTGGTCAAGGGCCAAACTGAGCAGTTCTTC. Protein product: CASSLVKGQTEQFF. V and J are TRBV28 and TRBJ2-1; unclear D gene. This CDR3 has 14 residues. In germline, CDR1 is MDHEN, CDR2 SYDVKM. Between the trimmed V and J ends, which lost 3 bases and 9 bases, there was a span of 15 bases.